These 5 T cell receptor beta chains came from one sample sequenced in a study of breast tumors, draining lymph nodes, adjacent tissues. TCRdb fed the multiplex PCR reads into MiXCR, producing one record per CDR3 protein. The data contain approximately 17,000 distinct CDR3 sequences, just under 45% of them singletons. Sequencing was done on a sample of tumor-adjacent breast tissue. All receptors derive from a female donor with breast cancer. Some clones in this sample may be carry-over from other donors' samples.

Comments on this clonotype: Just one base apart from a much larger clone, this may be a read error. This sequence joins TRBV5-8 and TRBJ1-1; D is unclear. V lost 3 bases and J 4 bases, leaving 13 bases between the germline ends. The CDR3 contains 14 residues. The V gene's germline CDR1 is SGHTS and CDR2 YDEGEE. The CDR3 spells CASSSLLTFTEAFF. The DNA for the CDR3 is TGTGCCAGCAGCTCGCTACTCACGTTCACTGAAGCTTTCTTT.

This clonotype was recorded at least ten times. The V and J genes are TRBV18 and TRBJ2-7, with TRBD2 identical over 10 bases. The V gene end was trimmed by 5 bases and the J gene end by 4 bases; junction bases not matched to a gene: 2. CDR3 length: 13 residues. Germline V gene data show CDR1 as KGHSH and CDR2 as LQKENI. Written as DNA, the CDR3 is TGTGCCAGCTCAAGGACTAGCGGATACGAGCAGTACTTC. Its protein product is CASSRTSGYEQYF.

The V gene is TRBV20-1, the J gene TRBJ2-5, with a weak D call TRBD2 (5 bases). The CDR3 contains 10 residues. With 5 bases removed from V and 4 bases from J, the gap between germline ends came to 5 bases. The germline V gene encodes CDR1 DFQATT and CDR2 SNEGSKA (reference sequence). The CDR3 DNA reads TGCAGTGCTCGGGGAGAGACCCAGTACTTC. This codes for CSARGETQYF.

This clonotype is medium-sized (0.01 to 0.1%) by share. The J gene is TRBJ1-2, the V gene TRBV6-5, with a tentative D call TRBD1 (5 bases). Germline loops: CDR1 MNHEY, CDR2 SVGAGI. With 0 bases removed from V and 5 bases from J, the gap between germline ends came to 16 bases. The CDR3 consists of 16 residues. The CDR3 region is CASSYSTGGWGYGYTF. The CDR3 nucleotides read TGTGCCAGCAGTTACTCCACGGGGGGATGGGGATATGGCTACACCTTC.

In its sample, this clonotype ranks as large (0.1 to 1%). This chain connects TRBV24-1 to TRBJ2-5; 7 bases align to TRBD1. CDR1 and CDR2 (germline): KGHDR, SFDVKD. The CDR3 loop spans 15 amino acids. V lost 5 bases and J lost 3; bases outside the gene matches: 8. The CDR3, as DNA: TGTGCCACCAGTGGTAGTGGGCAGGGGGAAGAGACCCAGTACTTC. It codes for CATSGSGQGEETQYF.